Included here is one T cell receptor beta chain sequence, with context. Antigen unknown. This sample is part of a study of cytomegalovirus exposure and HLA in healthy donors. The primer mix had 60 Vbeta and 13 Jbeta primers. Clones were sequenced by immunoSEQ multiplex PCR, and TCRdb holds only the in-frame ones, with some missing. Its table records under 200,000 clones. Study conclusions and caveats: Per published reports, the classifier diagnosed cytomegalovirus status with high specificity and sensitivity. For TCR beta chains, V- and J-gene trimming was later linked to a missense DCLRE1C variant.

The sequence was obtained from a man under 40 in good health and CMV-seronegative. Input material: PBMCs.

As DNA, the CDR3 is TGTGCCAGTAGCGCGACCAGGGGGAATGAGCAGTTCTTC. It translates to CASSATRGNEQFF. The chain carries TRBV19 and TRBJ2-1, with TRBD1 identical over 7 bases. Germline CDR1 and CDR2: LNHDA and SQIVND (reference sequence). The CDR3 is made up of 13 amino acids. V shed 6 bases, J shed 7 bases, and the junction held 6 bases outside the gene matches.